The T cell receptor (beta chain) described here comes from a study of T cell responses to AZD1222 COVID-19 vaccine. Points from the study as a whole: Reports indicate that nearly half of spike-specific TCRs are directed at unmutated variant regions.

Regarding this clone: The antigen is undetermined.

Produced via immunoSEQ multiplex PCR; TCRdb's table is partial and in-frame only. The sample consists of some 150,000 clones, around 90% of them appearing once. This CDR3 contains 13 residues. Trimming took off 5 bases at V and 0 bases at J, with 4 bases between the two ends. V and J are TRBV12-3 or TRBV12-4 and TRBJ1-4; D remains unclear. This TCR was recovered from an adult in good health. Source: peripheral blood, taken on day 0 of AZD1222 vaccination. The CDR3: CASSVTTNEKLFF. CDR3 DNA sequence: TGTGCCAGCAGTGTTACAACTAATGAAAAACTGTTTTTT.